This TCR beta chain was obtained from a study of blood T cell repertoires in COVID-19. Study overall: Spain, Italy and the United States supplied samples that represented acute and convalescent COVID-19.

Germline lookup yields CDR1 SGHAT and CDR2 FQNNGV. V was pared by 3 bases and J by 1 base, with 6 bases between. The CDR3 extends over 13 amino acids. In the authors' methods: Estimated nucleated cell counts came from reference gene primer amplification. The protocol was immunoSEQ multiplex PCR, while the TCRdb copy is restricted to in-frame clones and leaves out a portion. The V and J calls and the clone size are those of that table, but D and trimming were determined from the DNA. The sample lists about 300,000 clones; roughly 85% were seen once. Participants were aged about 18 to 100 years, lived in 24 US areas, and enrolled virtually.

V is TRBV11-2 and J is TRBJ1-1; D perhaps matches TRBD1 (5 bases). The sample taken for sequencing was PBMCs or T cells enriched from blood (not recorded which). This TCR derives from a woman between 50 and 59 years old who had recovered from COVID-19. CDR3 loop: CASSFDRNTEAFF. The DNA of the CDR3 is TGTGCCAGCAGCTTTGACAGGAACACTGAAGCTTTCTTT.